A single sample is the source of the 12 T cell receptor beta chains below, sequenced in a study of T-cell reconstitution after alpha-beta-depleted transplantation in children. Unique molecular identifiers were incorporated when the TCRbeta library was constructed. TCRdb redid the calling of the PCR reads with MiXCR, one entry per CDR3 protein. The sample includes hundreds of thousands of distinct CDR3 sequences, 10% to 15% of them seen just once. The specimen comprised PBMCs, sampled before TCRalphabeta/CD19-depleted stem cell transplant. The source of these receptors is a girl aged 2 to 9 with congenital amegakaryocytic thrombocytopenia, due to receive a stem cell transplant.

This clonotype was counted between two and nine times. V gene TRBV2 combines with J gene TRBJ2-3, with D perhaps TRBD1 (6 bases). The V end was cut by 4 bases, the J end by 8 bases, with 10 bases between. Looked up from germline, CDR1 is SNHLY and CDR2 is FYNNEI. The CDR3 loop spans 12 amino acids. The chain's CDR3 is CASSVLGGTQYF. As DNA, the CDR3 is TGTGCCAGCAGTGTTTTAGGGGGTACGCAGTATTTT.

This clonotype was observed many times. The chain links TRBV5-1 to TRBJ2-5; 7 bases map to TRBD1. Germline V gene lookup returns CDR1 SGHRS and CDR2 YFSETQ. The CDR3 totals 14 residues. V was clipped by 5 bases and J by 2 bases; unmatched bases: 6. Here the CDR3 reads CASRRDSSQETQYF. The CDR3 nucleotides read TGCGCCAGCAGAAGGGACAGTTCACAAGAGACCCAGTACTTC.

This clonotype has a count of ten or more. The chain recombines TRBV12-3 or TRBV12-4 with TRBJ2-1; no definite D call. V dropped 4 bases and J dropped 0 bases, with 7 bases sitting between them. This CDR3 has 14 amino acids. CDR3 amino acids: CASSSIDSYNEQFF. CDR3 coding DNA: TGTGCCAGCAGTTCGATAGACTCCTACAATGAGCAGTTCTTC.

This clonotype was observed a few times. The chain is built from TRBV12-3 or TRBV12-4 and TRBJ1-1; D gene unclear. The V end lost 7 bases, the J end lost 0 bases, and 18 bases lay between the germline ends. The CDR3 has 16 residues. The CDR3 reads CASTSNGLAVNTEAFF. CDR3 sequence (DNA): TGTGCCAGCACTTCAAACGGGCTGGCGGTGAACACTGAAGCTTTCTTT.

This clonotype was seen more than once but under ten times. The chain is built from TRBV3-1 and TRBJ1-1, with D hard to call. The V gene's germline CDR1 is LGHDT and CDR2 YNNKEL (reference sequence). V shed 1 base and J shed 11 bases, with 14 bases lying between them. The CDR3 totals 13 residues. The CDR3 sequence is CASSQGTSRHAFF. The CDR3 bases are TGTGCCAGCAGCCAAGGTACGAGCCGTCATGCTTTCTTT.

V and J are TRBV28 and TRBJ2-7; no clear D. Trimming took 2 bases from V and 4 from J, leaving 6 bases between them. This CDR3 comprises 12 residues. Germline CDR1 reads MDHEN; CDR2 reads SYDVKM. The CDR3 is CASSLLEYEQYF. Written as DNA, the CDR3 is TGTGCCAGCAGTTTACTAGAGTACGAGCAGTACTTC.

This clonotype was seen ten or more times. The chain couples TRBV20-1 to TRBJ1-1; 10 bases map to TRBD1. This CDR3 has 15 residues. Trimming removed 6 bases from V and 3 bases from J; junction bases left unmatched: 10. In germline, CDR1 is DFQATT, CDR2 SNEGSKA (reference sequence). The CDR3 loop reads CSAGTGAGMYTEAFF. CDR3 coding DNA: TGCAGTGCAGGGACAGGGGCAGGGATGTACACTGAAGCTTTCTTT.

This clonotype was seen at least ten times. The J gene is TRBJ2-2, the V gene TRBV24-1; no definite D call. Trimming pared 2 bases from V and 2 bases from J, leaving 8 bases between. The CDR3 contains 15 residues. Germline V gives CDR1 KGHDR, CDR2 SFDVKD. CDR3 nucleotides: TGTGCCACCAGTGATTCGGGTTCTAACACCGGGGAGCTGTTTTTT. Its protein product is CATSDSGSNTGELFF.

Concerning this clonotype itself: The germline gene is not matched at one end of the junction; a read error may be the cause. The V and J genes are TRBV27 and TRBJ2-4, with D possibly matching TRBD2 (5 bases). CDR3 length: 16 amino acids. Per the germline V gene, CDR1 is MNHEY and CDR2 is SMNVEV (reference sequence). CDR3 region: CASSPRLDLAKNIRYF. The CDR3 DNA sequence: TGTGCCAGCAGTCCCCGACTGGACCTAGCCAAAAACATTCGGTACTTC.

The gene calls are TRBV4-1 and TRBJ2-7; D unresolved. The ends were cut back, 2 bases at V and 3 bases at J, with 11 bases in the middle. CDR3 length: 14 amino acids. CDR1 and CDR2 from the germline V gene are MGHRA and YSYEKL. The CDR3 DNA sequence: TGCGCCAGCAGCCAATACTCCCCGGGCTACGAGCAGTACTTC. Translation gives CASSQYSPGYEQYF.

This clonotype was seen many times. The rearrangement joins TRBV7-9 to TRBJ2-1, with D hard to call. There are 12 residues in the CDR3. V lost 2 bases and J lost 5, with 4 bases in between. Germline V gene lookup returns CDR1 SEHNR and CDR2 FQNEAQ (reference sequence). The CDR3 loop reads CASSLQNNEQFF. For the CDR3, the DNA is TGTGCCAGCAGCTTACAGAACAATGAGCAGTTCTTC. The complete variable domain, with remaining parts taken from reference TRBV7-9 and TRBJ2-1, reads DTGVSQNPRHKITKRGQNVTFRCDPISEHNRLYWYRQTLGQGPEFLTYFQNEAQLEKSRLLSDRFSAERPKGSFSTLEIQRTEQGDSAMYLCASSLQNNEQFFGPGTRLTVL.

The chain has TRBV29-1 and TRBJ2-3, with 8 nucleotides matching TRBD1. Germline V CDR1 and CDR2: SQVTM, ANQGSEA. Trimming took 3 bases from V and 6 from J; bases not matched to a gene: 14. The CDR3 is made up of 16 amino acids. CDR3 sequence reads: CSVDQKGQGPRDTQYF. DNA of the CDR3: TGCAGCGTTGACCAAAAAGGACAGGGACCCAGGGATACGCAGTATTTT.